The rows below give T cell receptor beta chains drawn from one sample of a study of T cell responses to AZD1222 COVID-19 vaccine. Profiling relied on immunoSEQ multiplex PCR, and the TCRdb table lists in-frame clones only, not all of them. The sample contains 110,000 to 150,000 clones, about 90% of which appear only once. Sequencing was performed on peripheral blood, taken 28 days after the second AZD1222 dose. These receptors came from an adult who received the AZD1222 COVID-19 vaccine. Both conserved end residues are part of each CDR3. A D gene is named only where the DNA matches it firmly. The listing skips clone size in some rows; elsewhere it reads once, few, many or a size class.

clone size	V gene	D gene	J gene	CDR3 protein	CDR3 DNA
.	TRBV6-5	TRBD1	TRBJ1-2	CASSSDRVRGYTF	TGTGCCAGCAGCTCGGACAGGGTGAGGGGCTACACCTTC
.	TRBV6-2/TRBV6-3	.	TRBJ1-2	CASSSRINYGYTF	TGTGCCAGCAGTTCAAGGATCAACTATGGCTACACCTTC
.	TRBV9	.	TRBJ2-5	CASSGPNRETQYF	TGTGCCAGCAGCGGTCCTAATCGGGAGACCCAGTACTTC
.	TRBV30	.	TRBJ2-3	CAWSIGSIGTDTQYF	TGTGCCTGGAGTATAGGGTCTATCGGTACAGATACGCAGTATTTT
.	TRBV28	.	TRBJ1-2	CASSFGSLTGSGYTF	TGTGCCAGCAGTTTTGGTTCGCTTACAGGGAGTGGCTACACCTTC
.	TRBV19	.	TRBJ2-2	CASSIRDSDTGELFF	TGTGCCAGTAGTATCCGGGACTCGGATACCGGGGAGCTGTTTTTT
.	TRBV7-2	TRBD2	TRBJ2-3	CASSSRTSGTTDTQYF	TGTGCCAGCAGCTCCCGGACTAGCGGGACCACAGATACGCAGTATTTT
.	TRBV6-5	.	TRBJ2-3	CASRPVSTDTQYF	TGTGCCAGCCGGCCGGTTAGCACAGATACGCAGTATTTT
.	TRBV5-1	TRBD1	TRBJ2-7	CASSTGQGAYEQYF	TGCGCCAGCAGCACGGGACAGGGGGCCTACGAGCAGTACTTC
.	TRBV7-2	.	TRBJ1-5	CASSLSVGDSNQPQHF	TGTGCCAGCAGCTTAAGTGTCGGAGATAGCAATCAGCCCCAGCATTTT
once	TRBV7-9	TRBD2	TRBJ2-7	CASSWRGTSGTYEQYF	TGTGCCAGCAGCTGGAGGGGGACTAGCGGGACCTACGAGCAGTACTTC
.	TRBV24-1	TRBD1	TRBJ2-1	CATSDPGQGYNEQFF	TGTGCCACCAGTGATCCAGGACAGGGCTACAATGAGCAGTTCTTC
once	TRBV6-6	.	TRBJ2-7	CASSYPPQGTGEQYF	TGTGCCAGCAGTTACCCCCCCCAGGGAACCGGGGAGCAGTACTTC
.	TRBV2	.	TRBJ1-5	CASKTQENQPQHF	TGTGCCAGCAAAACACAGGAAAATCAGCCCCAGCATTTT
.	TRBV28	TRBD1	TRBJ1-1	CASSLPGGRGRTEAFF	TGTGCCAGCAGTCTCCCAGGAGGCAGGGGGCGCACTGAAGCTTTCTTT
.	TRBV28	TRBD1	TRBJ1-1	CASSDYRGWDTEAFF	TGTGCCAGCAGTGACTACAGGGGATGGGACACTGAAGCTTTCTTT
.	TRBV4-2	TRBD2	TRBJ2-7	CASSQGLAESNEQYF	TGTGCCAGCAGCCAAGGGCTAGCGGAGTCCAACGAGCAGTACTTC
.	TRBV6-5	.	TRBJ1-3	CASSYVGAPGNTIYF	TGTGCCAGCAGTTACGTTGGGGCGCCTGGAAACACCATATATTTT
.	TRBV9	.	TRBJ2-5	CASSVSFQETQYF	TGTGCCAGCAGCGTGTCCTTCCAAGAGACCCAGTACTTC
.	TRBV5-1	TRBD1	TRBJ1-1	CASSPSGTGYTEAFF	TGCGCCAGCAGCCCCTCCGGGACAGGGTATACTGAAGCTTTCTTT